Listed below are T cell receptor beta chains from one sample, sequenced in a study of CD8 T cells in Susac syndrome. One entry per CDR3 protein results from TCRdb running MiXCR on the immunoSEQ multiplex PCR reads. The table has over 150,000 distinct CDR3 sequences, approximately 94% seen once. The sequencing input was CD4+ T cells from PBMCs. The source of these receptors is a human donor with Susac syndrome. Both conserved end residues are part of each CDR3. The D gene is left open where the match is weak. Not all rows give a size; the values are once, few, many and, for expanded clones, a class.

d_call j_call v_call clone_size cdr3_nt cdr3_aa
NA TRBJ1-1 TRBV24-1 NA TGTGCCACCAGTGACTTTGGCCCCCGCGGAGCTTTCTTT CATSDFGPRGAFF
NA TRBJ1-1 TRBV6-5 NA TGTGCCAGCAGCCCAGACAGGATATCGAGAGCTTTCTTT CASSPDRISRAFF
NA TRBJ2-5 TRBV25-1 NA TGTGCCAGCAGCCTGGAGATAGGGGAGGCGACCCAGTACTTC CASSLEIGEATQYF
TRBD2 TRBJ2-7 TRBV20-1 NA TGCAGTGCTTTAAGCGGGAGGGCCGGGGACGAGCAGTACTTC CSALSGRAGDEQYF
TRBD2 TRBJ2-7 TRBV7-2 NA TGTGCCAGCAGAGCCTTTGGCGGGAGTGTTGACGAGCAGTACTTC CASRAFGGSVDEQYF
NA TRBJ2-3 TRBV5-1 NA TGCGCCACCAAATCCGGGACACAGAGCACAGATACGCAGTATTTT CATKSGTQSTDTQYF
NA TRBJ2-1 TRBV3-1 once TGTGCCAGCAGCCAAGAAGCCGGGAGTGGGCAGTTCTTC CASSQEAGSGQFF
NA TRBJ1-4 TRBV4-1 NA TGCGCCAGCAGCCAAATTAGGGGGGAAAAACTGTTTTTT CASSQIRGEKLFF
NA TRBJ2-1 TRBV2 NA TGTGCCAGCAGGGGGGCCCAGCAGTTCTTC CASRGAQQFF
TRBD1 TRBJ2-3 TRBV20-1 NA TGCAGTCCTAGACAGGGGGTAGATACGCAGTATTTT CSPRQGVDTQYF